This is a list of T cell receptor beta chains from one sample in a study of blood T cells in healthy people across ages. TCRdb analysed the 5' RACE reads with MiXCR anew, one entry per CDR3 protein. The repertoire includes about 620,000 distinct CDR3 sequences, around 21% of them detected once, and about 3.6% sits in the top ten. Sequencing was done on a sample of blood. These receptors originate from a man between 65 and 85 years old in good health. Each CDR3 is given with its conserved first and last residue. A D gene is named only where the DNA matches it firmly. Size is stated for part of the rows, as once, few or many counts, or as a class when the clone is expanded.

few	NA	TRBV12-3/TRBV12-4	TRBJ2-7	TGTGCCAGCAGTTTAGCGTTAGGGAGGAGCTCCTACGAGCAGTACTTC	CASSLALGRSSYEQYF
NA	NA	TRBV18	TRBJ1-1	TGTGCCAGCTCACCAGGATCAGGGAACACTGAAGCTTTCTTT	CASSPGSGNTEAFF
NA	NA	TRBV10-3	TRBJ2-3	TGTGCCATCGGCCGGGACCGCAGCACAGATACGCAGTATTTT	CAIGRDRSTDTQYF
few	TRBD1	TRBV6-1	TRBJ2-6	TGTGCCAGCAGCGAAGACAGGGTGTCAAACGTCCTGACTTTC	CASSEDRVSNVLTF
NA	TRBD1	TRBV5-1	TRBJ2-1	TGCGCCAGCAGCTTGTCTCGTGGGACAGGATGGAATGAGCAGTTCTTC	CASSLSRGTGWNEQFF
few	TRBD2	TRBV5-6	TRBJ2-1	TGTGCCAGCAACAGACGGGGGGTGAATGAGCAGTTCTTC	CASNRRGVNEQFF
few	NA	TRBV7-2	TRBJ1-5	TGTGCCAGCAGCTTAAAGGACGGCATTAAGCCCCAGCATTTT	CASSLKDGIKPQHF
NA	NA	TRBV3-1	TRBJ2-7	TGTGCCAGCAGCCAAACAGGGTTGCCCTACGAGCAGTACTTC	CASSQTGLPYEQYF
once	TRBD2	TRBV28	TRBJ2-3	TGTGCCAGCAGTACCTACCCCGGGACTACTGCCACAGATACGCAGTCTTTT	CASSTYPGTTATDTQSF
NA	TRBD1	TRBV5-6	TRBJ2-4	TGTGCCAGCAGCCGGACAGGGCCGGCAAACATTCAGTACTTC	CASSRTGPANIQYF
NA	TRBD1	TRBV11-2	TRBJ1-4	TGTGCCAGCAGCATAACAGGGGGCTGGAGCGAAAAACTGTTTTTT	CASSITGGWSEKLFF
few	NA	TRBV12-3/TRBV12-4	TRBJ1-2	TGTGCCAGCAGTTCTACAGACGCCTATGGCTACACCTTC	CASSSTDAYGYTF
few	TRBD1	TRBV6-2/TRBV6-3	TRBJ2-3	TGTGCCAGCAGCTCCCAGGGACAGGGTTTTGATACGCAGTATTTT	CASSSQGQGFDTQYF
NA	TRBD2	TRBV4-3	TRBJ2-7	TGCGCCAGCAGCCAAGACCTAGCGGGGGGCGAGCAGTACTTC	CASSQDLAGGEQYF
few	NA	TRBV7-9	TRBJ2-5	TGTGCCAGCAGCTTAGCTGATAGGATTGAGACCCAGTACTTC	CASSLADRIETQYF
NA	NA	TRBV6-4	TRBJ1-2	TGTGCCAGCAGTGAGGTCAGGGACTATGGCTACACCTTC	CASSEVRDYGYTF
NA	NA	TRBV25-1	TRBJ1-4	TGTGCCAGCAGTGACCCCGGGAAAATGGGTGAAAAACTGTTTTTT	CASSDPGKMGEKLFF
few	NA	TRBV9	TRBJ1-5	TGTGCCAGCAGCCTAGGTGGAGATCAGCCCCAGCATTTT	CASSLGGDQPQHF
few	NA	TRBV5-1	TRBJ1-4	TGCGCCAGCAGCTCGGGAGAGCTTAATGAAGAACTGTTTTTT	CASSSGELNEELFF
NA	TRBD2	TRBV6-1	TRBJ2-1	TGTGCCAGCAGTGAAAGGGCTAGCGGGTTCGCCGACAATGAGCAGTTCTTC	CASSERASGFADNEQFF
few	NA	TRBV11-3	TRBJ1-5	TGTGCCACCCCCAAGCCCCAGCATTTT	CATPKPQHF
few	NA	TRBV3-1	TRBJ2-7	TGTGCCAGCAGCCAAAGCTGGGCGGACGAGCAGTACTTC	CASSQSWADEQYF
NA	NA	TRBV5-6	TRBJ2-7	TGTGCCAGCAGCTTACACCCCCCCGAGCAGTACTTC	CASSLHPPEQYF
NA	TRBD1	TRBV3-1	TRBJ1-4	TGTGCCAGCAGCCACAGGGGGTACACTAATGAAAAACTGTTTTTT	CASSHRGYTNEKLFF
few	NA	TRBV2	TRBJ1-5	TGTGCCAGCAGTTCGGACGGGGATAGCAATCAGCCCCAGCATTTT	CASSSDGDSNQPQHF
few	TRBD1	TRBV7-2	TRBJ2-1	TGTGCCAGCAGCGACAGGGGAACGCCCTACAATGAGCAGTTCTTC	CASSDRGTPYNEQFF
few	NA	TRBV10-3	TRBJ1-1	TGTGCCATCAGTGAGTCGCTTACGGCTAACACTGAAGCTTTCTTT	CAISESLTANTEAFF
NA	TRBD1	TRBV7-2	TRBJ1-5	TGTGCCAGCAGCTTAGTCGGCACAGGGGGCCAGCCCCAGCATTTT	CASSLVGTGGQPQHF
NA	NA	TRBV20-1	TRBJ1-5	TGCAGTGCTAGAGTGGACAAGTCAAATCAGCCCCAGCATTTT	CSARVDKSNQPQHF
NA	NA	TRBV2	TRBJ2-1	TGTGCCAGCATCGCCGAGCGGGACAATGAGCAGTTCTTC	CASIAERDNEQFF
NA	NA	TRBV12-3/TRBV12-4	TRBJ1-4	TGTGCCAGCAGTTTATCTGGGTTCGAAAAACTGTTTTTT	CASSLSGFEKLFF
NA	NA	TRBV3-1	TRBJ1-1	TGTGCCAGCAGCCAAGTCGGGGCGAACACTGAAGCTTTCTTT	CASSQVGANTEAFF
few	NA	TRBV6-2/TRBV6-3	TRBJ2-1	TGTGCCAGCAGCCCCCGGAGGAATGAGCAGTTCTTC	CASSPRRNEQFF
few	NA	TRBV24-1	TRBJ2-2	TGTGCCACCAGTGATCGCACAAAGAACACCGGGGAGCTGTTTTTT	CATSDRTKNTGELFF
few	TRBD2	TRBV20-1	TRBJ2-2	TGCAGTGCACTGCTAGCGGGAGGCACCGGGGAGCTGTTTTTT	CSALLAGGTGELFF
few	TRBD1	TRBV14	TRBJ1-2	TGTGCCAGCAGCCCGGACAGGTCCCCCTATGGCTACACCTTC	CASSPDRSPYGYTF
NA	NA	TRBV5-1	TRBJ2-3	TGCGCCAGCAGCTTCGTGGCGGGACGCACAGATACGCAGTATTTT	CASSFVAGRTDTQYF
NA	NA	TRBV7-2	TRBJ2-5	TGTGCCAGCAGCTTCCCAGGGGTTGCGACCCAGTACTTC	CASSFPGVATQYF
few	NA	TRBV6-1	TRBJ1-5	TGTGCCAGCAGCCGCTCAATCGACAGCCGCTATCAGCCCCAGCATTTT	CASSRSIDSRYQPQHF
few	TRBD1	TRBV5-5	TRBJ2-2	TGTGCCAGCAGCTTGTCGGGACAGGGGATAGCCGGGGAGCTGTTTTTT	CASSLSGQGIAGELFF